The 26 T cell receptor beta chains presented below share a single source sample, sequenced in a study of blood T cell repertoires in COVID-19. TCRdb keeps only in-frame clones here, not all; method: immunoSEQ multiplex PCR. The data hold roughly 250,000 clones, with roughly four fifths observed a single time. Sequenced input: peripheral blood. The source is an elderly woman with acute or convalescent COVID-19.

This chain's CDR3 is CASTERLGAGNQPQHF. DNA for the CDR3: TGTGCCAGCACCGAAAGGTTAGGGGCGGGCAATCAGCCCCAGCATTTT. This chain joins TRBV2 and TRBJ1-5; TRBD1 is a possible D gene (5 bases). Germline lookup yields CDR1 SNHLY and CDR2 FYNNEI. CDR3 length: 16 residues. V was cut by 7 bases and J by 2 bases, with 18 bases left in between.

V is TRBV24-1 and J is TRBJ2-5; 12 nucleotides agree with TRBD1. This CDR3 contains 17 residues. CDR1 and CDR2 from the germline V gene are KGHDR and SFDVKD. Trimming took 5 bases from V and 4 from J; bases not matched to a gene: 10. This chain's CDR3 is CATSGWMGTGGPETQYF. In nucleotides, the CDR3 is TGTGCCACCAGTGGGTGGATGGGGACAGGGGGCCCAGAGACCCAGTACTTC.

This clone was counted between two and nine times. CDR3 nucleotide sequence: TGTGCCAGCTCACCCTATACCGTATGGACAGGGAATTCACCCCTCCACTTT. As protein: CASSPYTVWTGNSPLHF. This chain connects TRBV18 to TRBJ1-6; TRBD1 matches at 8 bases. Trimming cost V 3 bases and J 7 bases; bases outside gene matches: 11. Germline-derived CDR1 and CDR2 are KGHSH and LQKENI. The CDR3 loop spans 17 amino acids.

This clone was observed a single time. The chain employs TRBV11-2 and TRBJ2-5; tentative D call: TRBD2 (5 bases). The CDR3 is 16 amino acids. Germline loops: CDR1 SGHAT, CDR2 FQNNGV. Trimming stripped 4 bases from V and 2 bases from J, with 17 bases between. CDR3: CASSSFGRPGQETQYF. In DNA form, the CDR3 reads TGTGCCAGCAGCTCCTTTGGCAGGCCGGGGCAAGAGACCCAGTACTTC.

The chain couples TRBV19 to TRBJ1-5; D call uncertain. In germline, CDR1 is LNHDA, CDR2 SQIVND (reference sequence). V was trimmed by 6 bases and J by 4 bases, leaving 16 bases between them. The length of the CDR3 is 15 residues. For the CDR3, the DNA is TGTGCCAGTAGGTCGGGAAGGACGGAGAATCAGCCCCAGCATTTT. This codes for CASRSGRTENQPQHF.

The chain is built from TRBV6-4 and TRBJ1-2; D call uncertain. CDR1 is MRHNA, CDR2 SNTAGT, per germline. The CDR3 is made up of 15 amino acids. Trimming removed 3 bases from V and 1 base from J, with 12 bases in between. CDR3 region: CASSETQRGNYGYTF. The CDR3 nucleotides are TGTGCCAGCAGTGAGACTCAAAGAGGTAACTATGGCTACACCTTC.

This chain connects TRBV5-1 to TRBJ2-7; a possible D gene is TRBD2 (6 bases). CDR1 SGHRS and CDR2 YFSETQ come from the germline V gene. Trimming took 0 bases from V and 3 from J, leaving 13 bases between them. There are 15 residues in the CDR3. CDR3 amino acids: CASSLEEGRVYEQYF. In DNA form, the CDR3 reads TGCGCCAGCAGCTTGGAGGAGGGGCGGGTCTACGAGCAGTACTTC.

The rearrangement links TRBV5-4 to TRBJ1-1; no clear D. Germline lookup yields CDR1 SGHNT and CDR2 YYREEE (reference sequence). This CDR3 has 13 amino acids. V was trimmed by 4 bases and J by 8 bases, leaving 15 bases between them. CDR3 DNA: TGTGCCAGCAGCCCCTCAGGAAAAATCGAAGCTTTCTTT. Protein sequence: CASSPSGKIEAFF.

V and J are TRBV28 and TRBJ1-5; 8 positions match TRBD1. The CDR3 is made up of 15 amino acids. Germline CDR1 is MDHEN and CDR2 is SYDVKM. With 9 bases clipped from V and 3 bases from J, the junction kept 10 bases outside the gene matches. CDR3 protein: CASLLNRGNNQPQHF. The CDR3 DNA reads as TGTGCCAGTCTACTAAACAGGGGGAACAATCAGCCCCAGCATTTT.

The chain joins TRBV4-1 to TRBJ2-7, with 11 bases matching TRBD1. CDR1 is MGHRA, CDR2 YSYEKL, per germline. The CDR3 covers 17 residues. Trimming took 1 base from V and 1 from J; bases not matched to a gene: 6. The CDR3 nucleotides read TGCGCCAGCAGCCAAGGAGTCGGGACAGGGGGTTCCTACGAGCAGTACTTC. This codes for CASSQGVGTGGSYEQYF.

In DNA, the CDR3 is TGTGCCAGCAGCTTAGCCAGGGCCACGGCGGATGAAAAACTGTTTTTT. Residues: CASSLARATADEKLFF. This chain joins TRBV7-9 and TRBJ1-4; maybe TRBD1 (5 bases). V was clipped by 0 bases and J by 6 bases, with 14 bases between them. Germline V gene lookup returns CDR1 SEHNR and CDR2 FQNEAQ (reference sequence). The CDR3 loop spans 16 amino acids.

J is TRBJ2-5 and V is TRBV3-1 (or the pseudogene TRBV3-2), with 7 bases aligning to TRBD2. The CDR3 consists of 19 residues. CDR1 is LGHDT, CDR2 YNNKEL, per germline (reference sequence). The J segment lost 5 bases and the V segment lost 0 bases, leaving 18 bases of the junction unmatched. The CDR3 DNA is TGTGCCAGCAGCCAAGATATTGGGAGTACGGGGGGTCCGCCCGAGACCCAGTACTTC. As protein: CASSQDIGSTGGPPETQYF.

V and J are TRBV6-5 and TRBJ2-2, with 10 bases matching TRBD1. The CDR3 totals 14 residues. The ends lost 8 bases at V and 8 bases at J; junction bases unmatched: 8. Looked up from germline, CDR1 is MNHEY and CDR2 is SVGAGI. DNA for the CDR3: TGTGCCAGCTCGGGACAGGGGTTCTCGGGGGAGCTGTTTTTT. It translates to CASSGQGFSGELFF.

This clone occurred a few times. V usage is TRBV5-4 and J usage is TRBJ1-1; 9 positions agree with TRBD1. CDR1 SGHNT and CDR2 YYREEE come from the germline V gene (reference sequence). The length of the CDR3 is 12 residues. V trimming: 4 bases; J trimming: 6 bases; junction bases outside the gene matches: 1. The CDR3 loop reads CASSRDRAEAFF. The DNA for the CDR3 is TGTGCCAGCAGCCGGGACAGGGCTGAAGCTTTCTTT.

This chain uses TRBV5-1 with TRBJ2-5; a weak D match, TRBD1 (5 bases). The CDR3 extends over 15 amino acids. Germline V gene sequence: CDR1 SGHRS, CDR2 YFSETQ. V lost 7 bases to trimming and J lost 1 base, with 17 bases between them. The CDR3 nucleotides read TGCGCCAGCGCCCTGGAGTTCCAGGGCCAAGAGACCCAGTACTTC. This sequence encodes CASALEFQGQETQYF.

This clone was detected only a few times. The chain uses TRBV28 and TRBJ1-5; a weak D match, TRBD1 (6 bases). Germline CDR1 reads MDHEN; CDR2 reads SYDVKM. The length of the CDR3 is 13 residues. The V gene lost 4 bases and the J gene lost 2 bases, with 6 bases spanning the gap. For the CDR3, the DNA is TGTGCCAGCAGTTGGGGGCGCAATCAGCCCCAGCATTTT. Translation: CASSWGRNQPQHF. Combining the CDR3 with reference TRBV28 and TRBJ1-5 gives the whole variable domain DVKVTQSSRYLVKRTGEKVFLECVQDMDHENMFWYRQDPGLGLRLIYFSYDVKMKEKGDIPEGYSVSREKKERFSLILESASTNQTSMYLCASSWGRNQPQHFGDGTRLSIL.

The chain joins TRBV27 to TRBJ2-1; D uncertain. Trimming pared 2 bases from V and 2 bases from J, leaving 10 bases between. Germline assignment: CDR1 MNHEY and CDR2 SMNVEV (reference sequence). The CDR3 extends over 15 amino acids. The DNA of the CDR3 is TGTGCCAGCAGTTTAAGGCCTAGTACCTACAATGAGCAGTTCTTC. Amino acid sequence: CASSLRPSTYNEQFF.

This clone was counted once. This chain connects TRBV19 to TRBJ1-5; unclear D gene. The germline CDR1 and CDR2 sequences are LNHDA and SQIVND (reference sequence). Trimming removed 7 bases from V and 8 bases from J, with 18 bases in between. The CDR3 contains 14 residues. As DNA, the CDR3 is TGTGCCAGTACCCGACAAGCGGGCGTCAAGCCCCAGCATTTT. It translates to CASTRQAGVKPQHF.

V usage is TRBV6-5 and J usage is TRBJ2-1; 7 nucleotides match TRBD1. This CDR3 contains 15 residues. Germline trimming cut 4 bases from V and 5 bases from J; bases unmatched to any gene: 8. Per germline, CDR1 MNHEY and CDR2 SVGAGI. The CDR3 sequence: CASSSDRAFNNEQFF. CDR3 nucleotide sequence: TGTGCCAGCAGTTCCGACAGGGCCTTTAACAATGAGCAGTTCTTC.

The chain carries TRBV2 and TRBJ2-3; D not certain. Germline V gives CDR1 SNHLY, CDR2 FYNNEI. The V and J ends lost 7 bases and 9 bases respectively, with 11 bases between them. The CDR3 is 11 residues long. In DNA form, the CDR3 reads TGTGCCAGCACCACGGGTGAGACGCAGTATTTT. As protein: CASTTGETQYF.

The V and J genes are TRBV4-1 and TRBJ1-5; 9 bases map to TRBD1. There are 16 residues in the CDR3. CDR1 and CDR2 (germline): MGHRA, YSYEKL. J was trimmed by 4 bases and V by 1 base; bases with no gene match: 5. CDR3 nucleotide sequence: TGCGCCAGCAGCCAAGGAAGGGACAGGGAGAATCAGCCCCAGCATTTT. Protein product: CASSQGRDRENQPQHF.

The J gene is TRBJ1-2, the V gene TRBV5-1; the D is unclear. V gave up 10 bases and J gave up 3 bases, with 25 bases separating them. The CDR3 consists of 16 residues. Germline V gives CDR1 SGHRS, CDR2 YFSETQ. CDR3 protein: CAGCPTIEAPDYGYTF. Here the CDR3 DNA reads TGCGCCGGATGCCCTACAATCGAGGCGCCCGACTATGGCTACACCTTC.

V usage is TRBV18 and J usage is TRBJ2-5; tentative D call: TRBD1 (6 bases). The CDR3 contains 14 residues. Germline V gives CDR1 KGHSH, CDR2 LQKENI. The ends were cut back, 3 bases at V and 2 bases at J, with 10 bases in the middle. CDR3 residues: CASSPKDRQETQYF. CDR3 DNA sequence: TGTGCCAGCTCACCGAAGGACAGACAAGAGACCCAGTACTTC.

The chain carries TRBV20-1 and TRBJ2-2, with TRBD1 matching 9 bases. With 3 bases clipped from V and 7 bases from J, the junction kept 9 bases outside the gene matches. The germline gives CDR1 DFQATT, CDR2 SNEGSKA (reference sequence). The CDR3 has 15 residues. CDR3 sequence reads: CSASPGTGSIGELFF. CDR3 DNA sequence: TGCAGTGCTAGTCCCGGGACAGGGTCCATCGGGGAGCTGTTTTTT.

CDR3 sequence reads: CASSSTGQGDTEAFF. The CDR3 coding sequence is TGTGCCAGCAGCTCCACGGGACAGGGGGACACTGAAGCTTTCTTT. This chain uses TRBV11-2 with TRBJ1-1; 11 bases line up with TRBD1. Trimming at V came to 4 bases and at J to 3 bases, leaving 4 bases not matched to a gene. CDR1 is SGHAT and CDR2 is FQNNGV in the germline V gene. There are 15 residues in the CDR3. Based on the CDR3 plus reference TRBV11-2 and TRBJ1-1, the full variable domain is EAGVAQSPRYKIIEKRQSVAFWCNPISGHATLYWYQQILGQGPKLLIQFQNNGVVDDSQLPKDRFSAERLKGVDSTLKIQPAKLEDSAVYLCASSSTGQGDTEAFFGQGTRLTVV.

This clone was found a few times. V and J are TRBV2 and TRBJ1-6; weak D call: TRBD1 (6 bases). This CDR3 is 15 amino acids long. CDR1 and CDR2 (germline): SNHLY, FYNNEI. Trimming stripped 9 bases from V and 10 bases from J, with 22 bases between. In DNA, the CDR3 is TGTGCCAGGGCGGGGGCGCCGGGCCCAAGCTCACCCCTCCACTTT. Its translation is CARAGAPGPSSPLHF.